Listed below are T cell receptor beta chains from one sample, sequenced in a study of cytomegalovirus exposure and HLA in healthy donors. Generated by immunoSEQ multiplex PCR, the TCRdb table keeps only in-frame clones and is missing some. The data contain over 150,000 clones, roughly 80% of them singletons. The sample was PBMCs. The receptors stem from a woman aged 25-40 years in good health and CMV-seronegative. The CDR3 runs from the conserved cysteine through the conserved F or W. The order of the fields is V gene, D gene, J gene, clone size, CDR3 DNA, CDR3 protein. The D gene is left open where the match is weak. A row's size may be missing; if present it is once, few, many or a size class.

TRBV28	TRBD2	TRBJ2-1	.	TGTGCCAGCAGACTTAGCGGGTATCCCTACAATGAGCAGTTCTTC	CASRLSGYPYNEQFF
TRBV9	.	TRBJ2-7	.	TGTGCCAGCAGCGCCGAGGACACCCCATCCTACGAGCAGTACTTC	CASSAEDTPSYEQYF
TRBV19	.	TRBJ1-1	few	TGTGCCAGTAGTCTCTACACTGAAGCTTTCTTT	CASSLYTEAFF
TRBV13	TRBD1	TRBJ2-2	.	TGTGCCAGCCAGCAGGACAGGGAGGTCGGGGAGCTGTTTTTT	CASQQDREVGELFF
TRBV6-1	.	TRBJ1-4	.	TGTGCCAGCAGTGAAGCCACGGGGGTCTATAATGAAAAACTGTTTTTT	CASSEATGVYNEKLFF
TRBV28	TRBD1	TRBJ1-4	.	TGTGCCAGTAAATCCGGGACAGGAAATGAAAAACTGTTTTTT	CASKSGTGNEKLFF
TRBV7-7	TRBD2	TRBJ2-5	.	TGTGCCAGCAGCTTAGGCCTAGCGGGAGGTCAAGAGACCCAGTACTTC	CASSLGLAGGQETQYF
TRBV28	TRBD1	TRBJ2-4	.	TGTGCCAGCAGTTTATTCTCGGGACAGGGGGGTGGAAACATTCAGTACTTC	CASSLFSGQGGGNIQYF
TRBV7-8	TRBD2	TRBJ2-7	.	TGTGCCAGCAGCCAGCGGCCTAGCGGGAGACCCTCCTACGAGCAGTACTTC	CASSQRPSGRPSYEQYF
TRBV9	.	TRBJ2-3	.	TGTGCCAGCACCGGGACTAGCACAGATACGCAGTATTTT	CASTGTSTDTQYF
TRBV5-1	.	TRBJ1-6	.	TGCGCCAGCAGCCTGGCGGGGGGTTCGGTTGCCGGTTCACCCCTCCACTTT	CASSLAGGSVAGSPLHF
TRBV11-2	TRBD1	TRBJ2-2	.	TGTGCCAGCAGCTTAGCGTGGGACAGGGCGGCCGGGGAGCTGTTTTTT	CASSLAWDRAAGELFF
TRBV6-4	.	TRBJ2-7	.	TGTGCCAGCAGTTATGAAAGAGATTCCGAGCAGTACTTC	CASSYERDSEQYF
TRBV25-1	.	TRBJ1-4	few	TGTGCCAGCAGAATGGCGGGCGGAAAACTGTTTTTT	CASRMAGGKLFF